The sequence of this T cell receptor (beta chain) was determined in a study of blood T cells in healthy people across ages (dated by TCRdb to between 2015 and 2016). For context, the study as a whole: Template switching captured roughly one uniquely barcoded TCR beta cDNA molecule per two T cells in model experiments. Using the same blood draw, the study looked at two additional independent replicas of 1 million unique cDNA reads for two donors, one aged 18 to 30 and the other aged 80 or older. Using deep sequencing normalized with unique cDNA molecular identifiers, the study measured how TCR beta repertoire diversity changes with age. Four age groups were formed from the donors: young (average approximately 17 years), middle-aged (approximately 42), aged (roughly 59) and long-lived (more than 75).

The CDR3 measures 13 amino acids from cysteine to phenylalanine. Only CDR3 DNA is held: 39 bases, read in frame from base 1. CDR1 and CDR2 are drawn from the germline V gene: MNHEY, SVGEGT. Library construction relied on 5' RACE. Instrument used: Illumina HiSeq 2500. A second PCR of about 7 to 12 cycles was performed with a sample-barcoded 5' primer and a J-beta primer mix. A unique molecular identifier was introduced onto each TCR beta cDNA molecule by a template-switch 5' adaptor carrying 12 random nucleotides. Each sample yielded at least 2.5 million CDR3-containing paired-end reads. The Mint cDNA synthesis kit, primed by a TRBC-specific oligonucleotide, was used to synthesize first-strand cDNA from all RNA. Following uracil-DNA glycosylase treatment, all cDNA underwent a first 18-cycle PCR with the universal primers M1SS and BC2_uni_R. The published analysis was carried out like this. Each sample was normalized by randomly selecting 1 million high-quality reads, each carrying a distinct molecular identifier. Reads sharing molecular identifiers were discarded rather than binned into consensus sequences. CDR3 identification, clonotype clustering and error correction used MiTCR with a Q25 quality threshold and the strictest error-elimination algorithm. Lower-bound total TCR beta diversity was estimated with a nonparametric unseen species model using Euler transformation. TCRdb reran the public reads through fastp at Q25 and MiXCR, keeping productive beta chains. Every CDR3 protein is listed once, alongside the most common genes and DNA of its rows. TCRdb assigned the V and J calls; the authors' analysis was not used. The sample includes about 800,000 distinct CDR3 sequences, with 20% to 25% observed a single time. The ten largest account for around 3.6% of the sample.

Donors were 39 systemically healthy Caucasian individuals from Russia aged roughly 6 to 95 years. Each donor gave 8.5 to 10 milliliters of peripheral blood, collected into EDTA-treated Vacutainer tubes. Ficoll-Paque density-gradient centrifugation was used to isolate PBMCs, with at least 7 million per sample. Trizol reagent was used to extract total RNA from the PBMCs, yielding at least 6 micrograms per sample. For every donor, flow cytometry on a PBMC aliquot measured the percentage of naive CD45RAhigh/CD27high T cells. Results and caveats for the whole study, not just this receptor: As age increased, observed TCR beta diversity per million T cells dropped in a roughly linear way, and a significant reduction was already evident by age about 40. Because donor CMV infection status was unknown, age-related changes in expanded clonotypes were potentially confounded. Conclusive comparison of naive and antigen-experienced compartments was prevented by the profiling of bulk unsorted PBMCs. A strong correlation was found between observed TCR beta diversity and the percentage of naive T cells measured by flow cytometry. The long-lived group showed more naive CD4+ T cells, fewer expanded clones and increased TCR diversity than the aged group, suggesting age selection. Estimates of total diversity from one million sequenced T cells were regarded as lower bounds and underestimates.

A note on this clonotype: Its antigen is unknown. Per-nucleotide qualities are absent, and no much larger clonotype sits a single base away.

The sample also formed part of further work on T cells of mothers and their children. As the second paper documents: The donors were nine systemically healthy Caucasian individuals, made up of three mothers and their six children. cDNA synthesis used all of the extracted RNA, with around 1.4 ug of RNA in each 15 ul reaction. In the second PCR, the M1S primer added sample barcodes and 2-4 random nucleotides. Over 9 million TCR beta CDR3 reads came from each mother, compared with 3.3 million or so reads from each child. TCR recombination output is similarly shaped by thymic selection in related and unrelated pairs, with a minor effect exerted by inherited differences. Normalized repertoire overlap in related mother-child pairs was always slightly higher than in unrelated mother-child pairs, but the difference was never significant. Persistent microchimeric T cell clones were not detected, at a sensitivity of about 99 clones per million clonotypes. The study used deep NGS to compare TCR beta repertoires of mothers and children, seeking features distinguishing related mother-child pairs from unrelated individuals. The mean age was roughly 40 +/- 4 years for the mothers and approximately 11 +/- 4 years for the children. After adapters were ligated using NEBNext reagents, the libraries underwent 100+100 nt paired-end sequencing on an Illumina HiSeq 2000. To prevent cross-contamination, the mother and child libraries were prepared one month apart and sequenced in separate runs. For each donor, somewhere between roughly 500,000 and 2,300,000 distinct TCR beta clonotypes were identified. Naive TCR beta clonotypes were estimated from low-frequency clonotypes matched to each donor's FACS-determined naive share, without sorting.

In this chain, TRBV6-2 or TRBV6-3 is recombined with TRBJ2-5, with the D gene uncertain. The DNA end is more similar to TRBJ2-1, so the J call may be wrong. This sequence was found in a boy aged 5-17 years in good health. The sample taken for sequencing was blood. The bases are TGTGCCAGCAGTATCGCTGCCTACAATGAGCAGTTCTTC. The resulting protein is CASSIAAYNEQFF.